This TCR beta chain was sequenced for a study of T cell responses to AZD1222 COVID-19 vaccine. At the level of the study: Second-dose intervals of approximately 4 or approximately 12 weeks were pooled.

This clone was seen just once. Its antigen is not known. Between the trimmed V and J ends, which lost 10 bases and 2 bases, there was a span of 11 bases. The germline V gene encodes CDR1 MDHEN and CDR2 SYDVKM. CDR3 length equals 13 residues. Findings and limits, study-wide: The donors showed a predominance of white British ancestry and of females, with possible underestimation of clonal diversity. Baseline testing showed seropositivity in only five or six AZD1222 recipients.

Repertoires were generated with immunoSEQ multiplex PCR, while TCRdb's copy carries only in-frame clones and drops some. The sample carries approximately 140,000 clones, around 88% recorded once. The sequence was obtained from an adult in good health. This sample comprised peripheral blood, obtained on day 0 of AZD1222 vaccination. The chain carries TRBV28 and TRBJ1-4; D gene ambiguous. The CDR3: CATKGGTNEKLFF. Here the CDR3 DNA reads TGTGCCACTAAAGGAGGCACTAATGAAAAACTGTTTTTT.